This paragraph covers one TCR beta chain sequence. The antigen remains undetermined. V dropped 3 bases and J dropped 7 bases, with 12 bases sitting between them. Germline CDR1 is MNHEY and CDR2 is SVGAGI. The length of the CDR3 is 13 residues. This sample stems from a study of OX40 agonist ivuxolimab in advanced cancers. General observations from the study: Low clonal expansion, among the lowest seen, marked partial responders at 0.1-3.0 mg/kg. CD4+ and CD8+ blood T cells expanded clonally by week 6 at 0.1 to 3.0 mg/kg.

Using immunoSEQ multiplex PCR, the repertoire was profiled, and TCRdb retains in-frame clones only, with some absent. The sample consists of around 18,000 clones, over 55% of them appearing once. This material consisted of CD4+ or CD8+ T cells sorted from blood, taken in a trial of the OX40 agonist ivuxolimab. This receptor was identified in an adult with an advanced solid tumor such as melanoma, head and neck, liver or kidney cancer. This chain links TRBV6-5 with TRBJ1-1; the D is unclear. The DNA of the CDR3 is TGTGCCAGCAGTTATGGTATGGGGAATGAAGCTTTCTTT. This codes for CASSYGMGNEAFF.